Following are 16 T cell receptor beta chains from one sample sequenced in a study of OX40 agonist ivuxolimab in advanced cancers. Sequenced by immunoSEQ multiplex PCR; TCRdb stores in-frame clones only, minus some. The sample has roughly 45,000 clones; approximately 91% are singletons. This specimen consisted of CD4+ or CD8+ T cells sorted from blood, obtained in a trial of the OX40 agonist ivuxolimab. The receptors originated from an adult with an advanced solid tumor such as melanoma, head and neck, liver or kidney cancer.

The rearrangement uses TRBV7-2 and TRBJ1-2; TRBD1 might be the D (6 bases). Germline V lookup: CDR1 SGHTA, CDR2 FQGNSA. V gave up 5 bases and J gave up 8 bases, with 15 bases separating them. CDR3 length: 13 amino acids. The CDR3 region is CASSLISGVGYTF. The CDR3 nucleotides are TGTGCCAGCAGCCTTATATCAGGGGTGGGCTACACCTTC.

This rearrangement joins TRBV6-5 to TRBJ1-1; a possible D gene is TRBD1 (6 bases). Germline assignment: CDR1 MNHEY and CDR2 SVGAGI. The length of the CDR3 is 13 residues. Trimming took 0 bases from V and 12 from J, leaving 14 bases between them. CDR3 sequence: CASSYSRGVVSFF. CDR3 nucleotide sequence: TGTGCCAGCAGTTACTCGAGGGGGGTGGTCTCTTTCTTT.

The chain uses TRBV7-8 and TRBJ1-5, with TRBD1 matching over 7 bases. V shed 8 bases and J 3 bases; nucleotides not matched to a gene: 7. The CDR3 is 14 residues long. Germline CDR1 SGHVS, CDR2 FQNEAQ. CDR3 nucleotides: TGTGCCAGCGCGAGACAGGGTTCCAATCAGCCCCAGCATTTT. As protein: CASARQGSNQPQHF.

The gene calls are TRBV2 and TRBJ1-1, with 10 nucleotides matching TRBD1. The V and J ends lost 8 bases and 0 bases, in that order; junction bases with no gene match: 3. CDR1 SNHLY and CDR2 FYNNEI come from the germline V gene. The CDR3 extends over 14 amino acids. CDR3 loop: CASGGTGVNTEAFF. The CDR3 nucleotides read TGTGCCAGCGGAGGGACAGGGGTGAACACTGAAGCTTTCTTT.

J is TRBJ2-5 and V is TRBV4-1; D gene unclear. V was clipped by 0 bases and J by 0 bases, with 11 bases between them. Germline lookup yields CDR1 MGHRA and CDR2 YSYEKL. The CDR3 has 16 residues. DNA for the CDR3: TGCGCCAGCAGCCAAGATGAGAGCGCGTACCAAGAGACCCAGTACTTC. Protein sequence: CASSQDESAYQETQYF.

V is TRBV11-2 and J is TRBJ2-3; D assignment may be TRBD1 or TRBD2 (6 bases each). Germline loops: CDR1 SGHAT, CDR2 FQNNGV. The CDR3 length is 16 residues. With 4 bases removed from V and 2 bases from J, the gap between germline ends came to 16 bases. This CDR3 is CASSSTRGPYTDTQYF. The CDR3 DNA reads TGTGCCAGCAGCTCCACCCGGGGGCCCTACACAGATACGCAGTATTTT.

The rearrangement links TRBV25-1 to TRBJ2-1; D assignment may be TRBD1 or TRBD2 (5 bases each). Deletions cut 1 base from V and 2 bases from J, with 12 bases between. The CDR3 has 16 residues. Germline V gene sequence: CDR1 MGHDK, CDR2 SYGVNS. As DNA, the CDR3 is TGTGCCAGCAGTGAATCGGGGCTTTCCCCCTACAATGAGCAGTTCTTC. This encodes CASSESGLSPYNEQFF.

This chain joins TRBV5-4 and TRBJ2-2; TRBD1 is a possible D gene (6 bases). The CDR3 extends over 15 amino acids. Germline V gene data show CDR1 as SGHNT and CDR2 as YYREEE (reference sequence). Trimming took 2 bases from V and 2 from J, leaving 10 bases between them. CDR3 residues: CASSFWTANTGELFF. The CDR3 bases are TGTGCCAGCAGCTTTTGGACAGCCAACACCGGGGAGCTGTTTTTT.

V usage is TRBV7-3 and J usage is TRBJ2-1, with TRBD2 matching over 10 bases. V shed 4 bases, J shed 9 bases, and the junction held 6 bases outside the gene matches. The CDR3 sequence is 14 residues long. Germline lookup yields CDR1 SGHTA and CDR2 FQGTGA. The CDR3 DNA sequence: TGTGCCAGCAGCTACCGAGCGGGGGGGTCTGAGCAGTTCTTC. It is translated as CASSYRAGGSEQFF.

The V and J genes are TRBV9 and TRBJ2-1; 8 nucleotides align to TRBD1. Trimming cost V 0 bases and J 3 bases; bases outside gene matches: 5. The germline V gene encodes CDR1 SGDLS and CDR2 YYNGEE. CDR3 size: 16 residues. CDR3 amino acids: CASSVADRGYYNEQFF. Written as DNA, the CDR3 is TGTGCCAGCAGCGTAGCCGACAGGGGCTACTACAATGAGCAGTTCTTC.

This chain uses TRBV6-5 with TRBJ1-1; D gene uncertain. The CDR3 consists of 14 residues. Germline V gene lookup returns CDR1 MNHEY and CDR2 SVGAGI. V was pared by 2 bases and J by 1 base, with 8 bases between. CDR3 nucleotide sequence: TGTGCCAGCAGTTACGAGACTACGAACACTGAAGCTTTCTTT. Its protein product is CASSYETTNTEAFF.

This clone was found once. V and J are TRBV7-6 and TRBJ2-1, with 7 nucleotides matching TRBD2. J lost 8 bases, V lost 5 bases, and 6 bases had no gene match. The germline V gene encodes CDR1 SGHVS and CDR2 FNYEAQ. The CDR3 has 13 residues. Written as DNA, the CDR3 is TGTGCCAGCAGCCCAGGGCGGGGGTATGAGCAGTTCTTC. Its protein is CASSPGRGYEQFF.

This chain joins TRBV6-1 and TRBJ1-1; D uncertain. Germline-derived CDR1 and CDR2 are MNHNS and SASEGT. This CDR3 is built from 16 residues. The V gene lost 2 bases and the J gene lost 4 bases, with 17 bases spanning the gap. CDR3 region: CASSETDLGSGTEAFF. DNA for the CDR3: TGTGCCAGCAGTGAAACCGACCTGGGCTCCGGCACTGAAGCTTTCTTT.

V and J are TRBV30 and TRBJ1-6; no definite D call. Trimming removed 0 bases from V and 9 bases from J, with 6 bases in between. From germline, CDR1 is GTSNPN and CDR2 SVGIG (reference sequence). This CDR3 contains 12 residues. The CDR3 spells CAWSVERSPLHF. CDR3 nucleotides: TGTGCCTGGAGTGTAGAGCGTTCACCCCTCCACTTT.

The chain recombines TRBV5-1 with TRBJ1-1, with D perhaps matching TRBD1 (5 bases). Germline V lookup: CDR1 SGHRS, CDR2 YFSETQ. V was pared by 4 bases and J by 0 bases, with 10 bases between. This CDR3 contains 14 residues. CDR3 residues: CASSRDSLNTEAFF. In nucleotides, the CDR3 is TGCGCCAGCAGCCGCGACAGTTTGAACACTGAAGCTTTCTTT.

V and J are TRBV11-3 and TRBJ2-3, with D unresolved. With 2 bases removed from V and 1 base from J, the gap between germline ends came to 10 bases. The germline gives CDR1 SGHNT, CDR2 YENEEA. CDR3 length equals 15 residues. The CDR3 here is CASSLSFGGTDTQYF. As DNA, the CDR3 is TGTGCCAGCAGCTTAAGTTTTGGTGGCACAGATACGCAGTATTTT.